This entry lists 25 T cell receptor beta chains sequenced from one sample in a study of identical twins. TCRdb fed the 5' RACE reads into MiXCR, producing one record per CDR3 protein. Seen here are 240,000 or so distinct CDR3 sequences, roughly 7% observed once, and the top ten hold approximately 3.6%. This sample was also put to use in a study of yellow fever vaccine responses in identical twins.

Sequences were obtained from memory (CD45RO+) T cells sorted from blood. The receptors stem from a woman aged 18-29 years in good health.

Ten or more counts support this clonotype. This chain's CDR3 is CSARYRVTYGYTF. The CDR3 nucleotides are TGCAGTGCTAGGTATCGGGTGACCTATGGCTACACCTTC. The chain carries TRBV20-1 and TRBJ1-2; D not resolved. V shed 3 bases and J shed 4 bases, with 12 bases lying between them. The CDR3 length is 13 residues. Germline V lookup: CDR1 DFQATT, CDR2 SNEGSKA (reference sequence).

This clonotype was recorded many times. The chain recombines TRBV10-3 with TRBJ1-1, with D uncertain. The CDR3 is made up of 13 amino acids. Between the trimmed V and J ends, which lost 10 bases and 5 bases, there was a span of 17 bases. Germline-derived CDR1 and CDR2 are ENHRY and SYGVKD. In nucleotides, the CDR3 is TGTGCCACGGGTTATGAGGGAAAAACTGAAGCTTTCTTT. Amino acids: CATGYEGKTEAFF.

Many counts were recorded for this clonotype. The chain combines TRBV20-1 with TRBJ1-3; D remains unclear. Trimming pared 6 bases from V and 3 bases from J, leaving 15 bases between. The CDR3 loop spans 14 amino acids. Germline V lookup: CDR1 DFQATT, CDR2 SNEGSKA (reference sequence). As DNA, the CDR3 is TGCAGTGCCCCGTCCGGGGAAGGTGGAAACACCATATATTTT. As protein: CSAPSGEGGNTIYF.

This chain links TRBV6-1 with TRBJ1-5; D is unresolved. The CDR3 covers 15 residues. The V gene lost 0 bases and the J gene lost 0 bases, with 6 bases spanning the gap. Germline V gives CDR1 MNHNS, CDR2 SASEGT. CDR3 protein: CASSEAPVSNQPQHF. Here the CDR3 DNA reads TGTGCCAGCAGTGAAGCACCGGTTAGCAATCAGCCCCAGCATTTT.

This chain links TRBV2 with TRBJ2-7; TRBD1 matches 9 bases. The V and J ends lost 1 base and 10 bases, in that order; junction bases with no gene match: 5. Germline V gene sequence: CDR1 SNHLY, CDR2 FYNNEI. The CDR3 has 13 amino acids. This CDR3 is CASSEEGQGRQYV. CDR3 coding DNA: TGTGCCAGCAGTGAAGAGGGACAGGGCAGACAGTACGTC.

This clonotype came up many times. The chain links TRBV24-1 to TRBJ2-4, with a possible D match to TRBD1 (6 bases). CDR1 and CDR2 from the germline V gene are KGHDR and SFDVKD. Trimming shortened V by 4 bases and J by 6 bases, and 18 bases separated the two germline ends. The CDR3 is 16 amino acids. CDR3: CATSDHDRKGLNIQYF. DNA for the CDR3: TGTGCCACCAGTGACCACGACAGGAAGGGTCTAAACATTCAGTACTTC.

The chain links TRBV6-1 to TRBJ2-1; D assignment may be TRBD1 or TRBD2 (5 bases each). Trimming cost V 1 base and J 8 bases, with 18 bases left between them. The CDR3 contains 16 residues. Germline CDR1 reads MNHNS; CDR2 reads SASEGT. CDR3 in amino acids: CASSEVTGPRGHEQFF. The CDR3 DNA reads TGTGCCAGCAGTGAAGTAACGGGCCCGAGGGGCCATGAGCAGTTCTTC.

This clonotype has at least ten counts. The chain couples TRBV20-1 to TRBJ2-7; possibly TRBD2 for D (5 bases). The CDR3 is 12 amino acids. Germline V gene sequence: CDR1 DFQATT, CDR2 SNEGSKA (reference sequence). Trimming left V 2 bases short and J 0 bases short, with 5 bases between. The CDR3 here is CSARLASYEQYF. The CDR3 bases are TGCAGTGCTAGACTAGCCTCCTACGAGCAGTACTTC.

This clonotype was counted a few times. The CDR3, as DNA: TGTGCCAGCAGCGTAGGAAGTAGTACAGATACGCAGTATTTT. Protein sequence: CASSVGSSTDTQYF. The gene calls are TRBV9 and TRBJ2-3, with no clear D. V was shortened by 0 bases and J by 3 bases, with 8 bases between the two germline ends. Germline CDR1 reads SGDLS; CDR2 reads YYNGEE. The length of the CDR3 is 14 residues.

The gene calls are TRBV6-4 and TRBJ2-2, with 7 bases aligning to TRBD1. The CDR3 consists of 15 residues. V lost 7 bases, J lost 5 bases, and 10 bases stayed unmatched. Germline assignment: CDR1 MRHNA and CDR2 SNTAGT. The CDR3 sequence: CASKEGAWETGELFF. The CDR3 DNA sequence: TGTGCCAGCAAAGAGGGGGCCTGGGAAACCGGGGAGCTGTTTTTT.

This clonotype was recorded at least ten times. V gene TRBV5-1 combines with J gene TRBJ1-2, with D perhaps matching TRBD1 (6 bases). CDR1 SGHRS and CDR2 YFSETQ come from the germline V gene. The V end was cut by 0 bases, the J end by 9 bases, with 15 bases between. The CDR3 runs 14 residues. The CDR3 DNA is TGCGCCAGCAGCTTGGGGACAGCGGACCCCCGCTACACCTTC. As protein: CASSLGTADPRYTF.

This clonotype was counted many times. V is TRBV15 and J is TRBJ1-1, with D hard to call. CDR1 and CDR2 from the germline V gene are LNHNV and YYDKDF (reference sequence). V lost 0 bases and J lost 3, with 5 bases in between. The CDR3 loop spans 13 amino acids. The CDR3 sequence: CATSRDHDTEAFF. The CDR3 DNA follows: TGTGCCACCAGCAGAGATCATGACACTGAAGCTTTCTTT.

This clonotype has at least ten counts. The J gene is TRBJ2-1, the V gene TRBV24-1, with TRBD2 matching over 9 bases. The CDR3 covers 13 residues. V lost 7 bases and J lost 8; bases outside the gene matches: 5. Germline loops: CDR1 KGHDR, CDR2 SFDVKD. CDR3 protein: CATSGTSRHEQFF. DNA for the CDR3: TGTGCCACCAGCGGGACTAGCCGCCATGAGCAGTTCTTC.

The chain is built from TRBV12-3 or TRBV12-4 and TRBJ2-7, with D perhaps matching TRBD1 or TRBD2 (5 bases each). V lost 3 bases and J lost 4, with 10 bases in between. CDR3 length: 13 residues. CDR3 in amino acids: CASSFGTEYEQYV. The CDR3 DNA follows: TGTGCCAGCAGTTTCGGGACGGAATACGAGCAGTACGTC.

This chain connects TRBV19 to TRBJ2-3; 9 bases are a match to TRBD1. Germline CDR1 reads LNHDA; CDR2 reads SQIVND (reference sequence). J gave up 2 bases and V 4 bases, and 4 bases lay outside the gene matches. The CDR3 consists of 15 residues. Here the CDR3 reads CASSKGTGFTDTQYF. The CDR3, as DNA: TGTGCCAGTAGTAAAGGGACAGGGTTCACAGATACGCAGTATTTT.

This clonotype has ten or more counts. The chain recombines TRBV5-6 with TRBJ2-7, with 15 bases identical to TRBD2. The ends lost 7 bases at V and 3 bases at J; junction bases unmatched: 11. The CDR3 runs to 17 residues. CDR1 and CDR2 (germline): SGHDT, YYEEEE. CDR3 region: CASGGLAGGTSYYEQYV. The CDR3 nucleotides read TGTGCCAGCGGCGGACTAGCGGGGGGGACCTCCTACTACGAGCAGTACGTC.

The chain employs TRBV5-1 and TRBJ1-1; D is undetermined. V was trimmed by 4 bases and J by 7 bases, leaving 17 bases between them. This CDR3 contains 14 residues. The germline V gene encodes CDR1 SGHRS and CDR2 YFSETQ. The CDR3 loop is CASSPSTDRSEAFF. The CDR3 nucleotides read TGCGCCAGCAGCCCTAGTACAGATAGGAGTGAAGCTTTCTTT.

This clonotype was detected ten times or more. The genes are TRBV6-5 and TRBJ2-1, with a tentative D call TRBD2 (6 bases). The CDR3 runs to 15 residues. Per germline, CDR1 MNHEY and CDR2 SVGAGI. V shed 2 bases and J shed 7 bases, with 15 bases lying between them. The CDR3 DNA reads TGTGCCAGCAGTTACATGGGTAGCGGAAATAATGAGCAGTTCTTC. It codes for CASSYMGSGNNEQFF.

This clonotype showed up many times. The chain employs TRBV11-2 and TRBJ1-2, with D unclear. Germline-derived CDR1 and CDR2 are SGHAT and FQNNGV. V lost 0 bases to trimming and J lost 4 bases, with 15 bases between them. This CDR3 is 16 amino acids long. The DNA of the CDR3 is TGTGCCAGCAGCTTAGATCTGAGGGTAAAAGGCTATGGCTACACCTTC. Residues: CASSLDLRVKGYGYTF.

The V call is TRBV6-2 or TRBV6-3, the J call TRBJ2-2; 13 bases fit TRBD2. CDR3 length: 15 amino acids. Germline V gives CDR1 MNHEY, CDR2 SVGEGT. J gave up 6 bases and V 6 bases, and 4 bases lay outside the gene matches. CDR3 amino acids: CASSHGLAGAGELFF. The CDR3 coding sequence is TGTGCCAGCAGCCACGGACTAGCGGGGGCCGGGGAGCTGTTTTTT.

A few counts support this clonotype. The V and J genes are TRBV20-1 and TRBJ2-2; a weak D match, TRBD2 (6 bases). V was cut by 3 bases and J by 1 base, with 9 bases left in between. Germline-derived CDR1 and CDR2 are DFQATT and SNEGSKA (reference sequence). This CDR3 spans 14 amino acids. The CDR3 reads CSASGGRNTGELFF. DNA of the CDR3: TGCAGTGCTAGTGGAGGGAGGAACACCGGGGAGCTGTTTTTT.

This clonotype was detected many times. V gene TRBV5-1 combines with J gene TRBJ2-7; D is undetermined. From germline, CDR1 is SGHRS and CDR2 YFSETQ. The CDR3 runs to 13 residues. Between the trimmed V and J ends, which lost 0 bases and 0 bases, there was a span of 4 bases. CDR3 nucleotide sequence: TGCGCCAGCAGCTTGGACAACTCCTACGAGCAGTACTTC. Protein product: CASSLDNSYEQYF.

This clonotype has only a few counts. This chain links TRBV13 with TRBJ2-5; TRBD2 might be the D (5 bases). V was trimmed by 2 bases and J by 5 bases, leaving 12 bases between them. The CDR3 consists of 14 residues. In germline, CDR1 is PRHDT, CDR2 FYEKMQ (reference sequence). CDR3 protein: CASSLPSLPETQYF. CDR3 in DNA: TGTGCCAGCAGCTTACCTAGCCTCCCGGAGACCCAGTACTTC.

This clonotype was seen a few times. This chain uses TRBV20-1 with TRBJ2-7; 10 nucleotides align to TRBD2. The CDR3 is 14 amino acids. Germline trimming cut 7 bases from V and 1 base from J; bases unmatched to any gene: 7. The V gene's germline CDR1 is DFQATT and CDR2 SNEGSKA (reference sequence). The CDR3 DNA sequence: TGCAGTGTAAAGCGGGGGGGTAGTTCCTACGAGCAGTACGTC. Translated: CSVKRGGSSYEQYV.

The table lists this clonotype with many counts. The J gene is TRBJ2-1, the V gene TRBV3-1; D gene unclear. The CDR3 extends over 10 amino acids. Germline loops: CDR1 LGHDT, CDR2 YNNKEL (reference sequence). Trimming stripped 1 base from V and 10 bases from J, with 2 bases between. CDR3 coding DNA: TGTGCCAGCAGCCAAGGGGAGCAGTTCTTC. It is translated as CASSQGEQFF.